This T cell receptor beta chain was identified in a study of CDR3 diversity in severe acne. A single record per CDR3 protein comes from TCRdb applying MiXCR to the PCR reads. The profile covers 90,000 or so distinct CDR3 sequences, with around 50% appearing a single time and 9.5% to 13% taken by the ten largest. The CDR3 consists of 12 residues. Trimming at V came to 6 bases and at J to 2 bases, leaving 3 bases not matched to a gene. Germline-derived CDR1 and CDR2 are DFQATT and SNEGSKA (reference sequence). The chain is built from TRBV20-1 and TRBJ2-5; 7 bases are shared with TRBD2. This TCR was sampled from a male donor in good health, serving as a control. Sequencing was carried out using blood. The CDR3 loop is CSAAGLQETQYF. CDR3 in DNA: TGCAGTGCCGCGGGACTACAAGAGACCCAGTACTTC.